These 10 T cell receptor beta chains share one sample of origin, sequenced in a study of metastatic and nonmetastatic thyroid tumors. MiXCR re-clonotyped the PCR reads for TCRdb. The sample comprises approximately 7,700 clones, roughly 27% of which are singletons, and 25% to 30% rests with the top ten. Treatment of any kind had been given to no patient before thyroid surgery. The sequenced sample consisted of tumor tissue. The receptor set was obtained from a female donor with papillary thyroid cancer or a benign thyroid nodule (not recorded which). Some clones in this sample may be carry-over from other donors' samples.

This clone was seen at least ten times. A read error may explain this, as a much larger clone is one base away. The chain carries TRBV6-1 and TRBJ2-3; D remains ambiguous. The CDR3 extends over 15 amino acids. V was cut by 2 bases and J by 0 bases, with 9 bases left in between. CDR1 is MNHNS and CDR2 is SASEGT in the germline V gene. The CDR3 DNA follows: TGTGCCAGCAGTGAAAGCGCCGGCAGCACAGATACGCAGTATTTT. Translated: CASSESAGSTDTQYF.

This clone has just a few counts. The V call is TRBV11-2, the J call TRBJ2-1; TRBD1 might be the D (5 bases). The CDR3 has 17 amino acids. V lost 2 bases and J lost 10, with 24 bases in between. Germline V gives CDR1 SGHAT, CDR2 FQNNGV. CDR3 in amino acids: CASSLFRAGWGGREQFF. The CDR3 region has the DNA TGTGCCAGCAGCTTATTTCGTGCTGGGTGGGGCGGTCGGGAGCAGTTCTTC.

This clone is medium-sized within its sample. This CDR3 is CASSSALAGGSYNEQFF. DNA of the CDR3: TGTGCCAGCAGTTCTGCCCTAGCGGGGGGCTCCTACAATGAGCAGTTCTTC. V usage is TRBV27 and J usage is TRBJ2-1; 11 nucleotides agree with TRBD2. J was trimmed by 0 bases and V by 4 bases; bases with no gene match: 5. This CDR3 is built from 17 residues. CDR1 and CDR2 (germline): MNHEY, SMNVEV (reference sequence).

A few counts support this clone. The chain recombines TRBV20-1 with TRBJ2-7, with a tentative D call TRBD1 (5 bases). CDR1 is DFQATT, CDR2 SNEGSKA, per germline (reference sequence). This CDR3 has 13 residues. V was shortened by 3 bases and J by 2 bases, with 11 bases between the two germline ends. This CDR3 is CSASMGRAYEQYF. The CDR3 DNA reads as TGCAGTGCTAGTATGGGCAGGGCCTACGAGCAGTACTTC.

The V gene is TRBV5-1, the J gene TRBJ1-2; D is undetermined. V lost 0 bases to trimming and J lost 0 bases, with 9 bases between them. The CDR3 totals 15 residues. Germline-derived CDR1 and CDR2 are SGHRS and YFSETQ. The CDR3 loop reads CASSLGGRSNYGYTF. CDR3 nucleotide sequence: TGCGCCAGCAGCTTGGGTGGAAGGTCTAACTATGGCTACACCTTC. The variable domain in full, with the rest retrieved from reference TRBV5-1 and TRBJ1-2, is KAGVTQTPRYLIKTRGQQVTLSCSPISGHRSVSWYQQTPGQGLQFLFEYFSETQRNKGNFPGRFSGRQFSNSRSEMNVSTLELGDSALYLCASSLGGRSNYGYTFGSGTRLTVV.

The V call is TRBV6-1, the J call TRBJ2-3; a possible D gene is TRBD1 (6 bases). CDR1 is MNHNS and CDR2 is SASEGT in the germline V gene. Trimming removed 5 bases from V and 1 base from J, with 10 bases in between. The length of the CDR3 is 14 residues. In nucleotides, the CDR3 is TGTGCCAGCAGTCAGGCAGGGGGCACAGATACGCAGTATTTT. Its translation is CASSQAGGTDTQYF.

This clone was seen repeatedly, ten times or more. The chain uses TRBV24-1 and TRBJ1-1; D perhaps matches TRBD1 (5 bases). V lost 7 bases to trimming and J lost 4 bases, with 21 bases between them. Germline CDR1 reads KGHDR; CDR2 reads SFDVKD. The CDR3 extends over 16 amino acids. The CDR3 loop reads CATRPRVYSGCTEAFF. The DNA for the CDR3 is TGTGCCACCAGGCCCAGGGTATATTCCGGGTGCACTGAAGCTTTCTTT.

The chain couples TRBV9 to TRBJ2-1, with D perhaps matching TRBD1 or TRBD2 (6 bases each). The CDR3 has 15 residues. V was trimmed by 7 bases and J by 1 base, leaving 15 bases between them. Germline V CDR1 and CDR2: SGDLS, YYNGEE. This CDR3 is CASALGAGSYNEQFF. The CDR3 DNA is TGTGCCAGCGCTCTGGGGGCGGGGTCCTACAATGAGCAGTTCTTC.

V is TRBV30 and J is TRBJ2-7; TRBD2 aligns across 9 bases. The CDR3 has 14 amino acids. Germline CDR1 GTSNPN, CDR2 SVGIG (reference sequence). Trimming removed 2 bases from V and 3 bases from J; junction bases left unmatched: 5. This chain's CDR3 is CAWSPGLANYEQYF. The CDR3 DNA is TGTGCCTGGAGTCCCGGACTAGCGAACTACGAGCAGTACTTC.

This clone was observed a handful of times. This chain uses TRBV6-5 with TRBJ2-7, with 9 nucleotides matching TRBD1. Germline V gene lookup returns CDR1 MNHEY and CDR2 SVGAGI. This CDR3 comprises 18 residues. Trimming took 3 bases from V and 2 from J; bases not matched to a gene: 14. CDR3 protein: CASSYEGQGTLWTYEQYF. The CDR3 bases are TGTGCCAGCAGTTATGAGGGACAGGGAACCCTATGGACCTACGAGCAGTACTTC.